Given below is one T cell receptor (beta chain) in context. The data originate from a study of shared clonotypes between healthy human individuals. At a deep level, the assay was run. Measured with immunoSEQ multiplex PCR; TCRdb has only the in-frame clones, and not every one. The sample yields about 2.4 million clones, over 85% seen once. This CDR3 has 17 residues. The germline CDR1 and CDR2 sequences are MGHRA and YSYEKL. Trimming stripped 2 bases from V and 1 base from J, with 16 bases between. The chain carries TRBV4-1 and TRBJ2-3, with D perhaps being TRBD1 or TRBD2 (6 bases each). This receptor was taken from a man in his late teens or twenties in good health. Some clones in this sample may be carry-over from other donors' samples. Material: naive CD4+ T cells from PBMCs. Sample subset: CD45RA+ positively selected. The CDR3 DNA sequence: TGCGCCAGCAGCCAATTCTCGGGGGCTTTAGGCACAGATACGCAGTATTTT. This encodes CASSQFSGALGTDTQYF.